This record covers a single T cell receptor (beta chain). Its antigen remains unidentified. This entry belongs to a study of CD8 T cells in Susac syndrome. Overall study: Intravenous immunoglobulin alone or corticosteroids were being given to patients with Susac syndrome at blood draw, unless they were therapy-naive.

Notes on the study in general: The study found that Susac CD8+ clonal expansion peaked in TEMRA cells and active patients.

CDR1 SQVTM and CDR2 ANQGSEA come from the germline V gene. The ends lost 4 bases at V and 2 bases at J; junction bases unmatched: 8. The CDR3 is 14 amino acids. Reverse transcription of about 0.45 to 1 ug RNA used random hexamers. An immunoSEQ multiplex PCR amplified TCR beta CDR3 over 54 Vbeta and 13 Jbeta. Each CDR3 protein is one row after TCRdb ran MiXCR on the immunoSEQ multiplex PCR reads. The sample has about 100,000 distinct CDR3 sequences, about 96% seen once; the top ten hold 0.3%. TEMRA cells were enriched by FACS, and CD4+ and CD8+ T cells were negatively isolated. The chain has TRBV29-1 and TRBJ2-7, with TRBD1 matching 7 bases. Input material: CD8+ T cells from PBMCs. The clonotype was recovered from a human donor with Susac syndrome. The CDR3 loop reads CSVGGRTGTYEQYF. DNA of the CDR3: TGCAGCGTTGGGGGCCGGACAGGCACCTACGAGCAGTACTTC.